One T cell receptor (beta chain) is described in this entry. The entry originates in a study of blood T cell repertoires in COVID-19. Generated by immunoSEQ multiplex PCR, the TCRdb table keeps only in-frame clones and is missing some. The sample contains 28,000 or so clones, 70% to 90% of which appear only once. V was clipped by 5 bases and J by 7 bases; unmatched bases: 11. The CDR3 contains 16 residues. Germline CDR1 and CDR2: SEHNR and FQNEAQ (reference sequence). V gene TRBV7-9 combines with J gene TRBJ1-2; 12 nucleotides agree with TRBD1. The TCR was taken from a woman of 80 years or more with COVID-19, enrolled during active disease. Specimen: peripheral blood. The CDR3 region is CASSLGGTGGLGGYTF. CDR3 sequence (DNA): TGTGCCAGCAGCCTAGGGGGGACAGGGGGCCTTGGTGGCTACACCTTC.